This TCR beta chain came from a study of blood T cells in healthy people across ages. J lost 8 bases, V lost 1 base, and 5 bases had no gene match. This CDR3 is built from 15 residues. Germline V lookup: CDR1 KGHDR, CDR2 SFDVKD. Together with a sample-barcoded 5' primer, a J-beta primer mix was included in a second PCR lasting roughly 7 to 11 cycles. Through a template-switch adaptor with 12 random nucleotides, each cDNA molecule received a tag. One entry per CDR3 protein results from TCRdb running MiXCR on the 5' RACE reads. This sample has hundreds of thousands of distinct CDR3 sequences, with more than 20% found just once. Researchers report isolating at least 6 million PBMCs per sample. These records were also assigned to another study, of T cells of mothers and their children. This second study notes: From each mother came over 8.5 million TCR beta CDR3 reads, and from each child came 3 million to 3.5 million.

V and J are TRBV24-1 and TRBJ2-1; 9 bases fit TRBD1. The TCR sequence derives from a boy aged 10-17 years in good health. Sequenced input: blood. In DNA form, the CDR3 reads TGTGCCACCAGTGATTTAGGGACAGGGCTCGATGAGCAGTTCTTC. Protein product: CATSDLGTGLDEQFF.